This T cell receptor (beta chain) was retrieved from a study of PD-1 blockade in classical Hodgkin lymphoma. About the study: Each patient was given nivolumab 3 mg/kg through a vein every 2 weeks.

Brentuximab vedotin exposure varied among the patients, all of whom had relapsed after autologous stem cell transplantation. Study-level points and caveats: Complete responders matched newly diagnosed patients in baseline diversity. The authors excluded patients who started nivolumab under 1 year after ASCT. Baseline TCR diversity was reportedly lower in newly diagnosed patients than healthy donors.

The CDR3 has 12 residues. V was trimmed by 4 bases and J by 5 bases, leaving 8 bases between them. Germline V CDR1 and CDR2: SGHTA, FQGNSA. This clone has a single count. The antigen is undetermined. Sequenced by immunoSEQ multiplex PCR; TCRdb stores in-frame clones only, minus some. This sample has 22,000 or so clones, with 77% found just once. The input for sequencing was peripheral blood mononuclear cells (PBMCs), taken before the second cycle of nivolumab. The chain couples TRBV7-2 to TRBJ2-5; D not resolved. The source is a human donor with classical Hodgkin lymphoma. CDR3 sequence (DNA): TGTGCCAGCAGCTCTGTCCGGGAGACCCAGTACTTC. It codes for CASSSVRETQYF.